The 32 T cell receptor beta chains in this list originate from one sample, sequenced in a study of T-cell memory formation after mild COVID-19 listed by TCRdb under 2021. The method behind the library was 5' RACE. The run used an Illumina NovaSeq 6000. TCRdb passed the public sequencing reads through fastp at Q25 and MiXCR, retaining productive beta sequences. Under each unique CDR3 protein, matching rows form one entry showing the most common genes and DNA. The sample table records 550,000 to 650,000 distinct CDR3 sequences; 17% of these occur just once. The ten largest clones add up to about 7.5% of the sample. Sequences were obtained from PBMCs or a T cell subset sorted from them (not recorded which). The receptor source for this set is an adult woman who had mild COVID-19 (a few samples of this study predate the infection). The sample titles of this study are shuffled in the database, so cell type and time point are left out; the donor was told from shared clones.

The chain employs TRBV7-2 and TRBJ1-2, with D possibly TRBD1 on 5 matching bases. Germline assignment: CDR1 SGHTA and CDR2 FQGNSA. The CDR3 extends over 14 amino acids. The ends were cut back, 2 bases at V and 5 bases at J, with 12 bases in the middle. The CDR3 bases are TGTGCCAGCAGCTTACCGACAGCGGTATATGGCTACACCTTC. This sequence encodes CASSLPTAVYGYTF. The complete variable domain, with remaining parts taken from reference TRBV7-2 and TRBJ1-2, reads GAGVSQSPSNKVTEKGKDVELRCDPISGHTALYWYRQSLGQGLEFLIYFQGNSAPDKSGLPSDRFSAERTGGSVSTLTIQRTQQEDSAVYLCASSLPTAVYGYTFGSGTRLTVV.

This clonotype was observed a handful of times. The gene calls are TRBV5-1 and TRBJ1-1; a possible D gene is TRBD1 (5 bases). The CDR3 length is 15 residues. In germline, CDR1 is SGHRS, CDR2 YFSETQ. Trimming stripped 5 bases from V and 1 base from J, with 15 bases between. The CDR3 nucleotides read TGCGCCAGCAGGCTCGGGTCGGGGACGAACACTGAAGCTTTCTTT. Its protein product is CASRLGSGTNTEAFF.

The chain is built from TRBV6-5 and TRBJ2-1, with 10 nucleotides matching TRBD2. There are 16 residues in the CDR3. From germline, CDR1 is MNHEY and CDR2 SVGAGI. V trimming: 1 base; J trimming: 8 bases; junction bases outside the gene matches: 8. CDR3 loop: CASSYLSLAGADEQFF. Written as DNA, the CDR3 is TGTGCCAGCAGTTACTTGAGTCTAGCGGGGGCAGATGAGCAGTTCTTC.

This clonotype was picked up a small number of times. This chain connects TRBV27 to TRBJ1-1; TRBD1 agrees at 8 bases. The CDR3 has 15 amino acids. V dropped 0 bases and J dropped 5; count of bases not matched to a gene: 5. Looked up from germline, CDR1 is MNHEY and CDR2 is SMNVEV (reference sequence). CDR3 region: CASSLSGQGRTEAFF. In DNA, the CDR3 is TGTGCCAGCAGTTTATCTGGACAGGGTAGGACTGAAGCTTTCTTT.

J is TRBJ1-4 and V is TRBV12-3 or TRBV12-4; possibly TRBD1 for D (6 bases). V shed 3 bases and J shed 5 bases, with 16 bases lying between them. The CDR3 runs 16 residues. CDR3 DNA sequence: TGTGCCAGCAGTTTGGGCAGGGGAGAGGGGAATGAAAAACTGTTTTTT. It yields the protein CASSLGRGEGNEKLFF.

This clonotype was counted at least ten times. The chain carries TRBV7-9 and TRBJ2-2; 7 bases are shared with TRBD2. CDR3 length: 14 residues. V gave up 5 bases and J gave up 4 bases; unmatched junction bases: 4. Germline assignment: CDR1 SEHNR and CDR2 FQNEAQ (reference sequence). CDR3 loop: CASSTGGGTGELFF. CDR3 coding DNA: TGTGCCAGCAGCACTGGCGGGGGCACCGGGGAGCTGTTTTTT.

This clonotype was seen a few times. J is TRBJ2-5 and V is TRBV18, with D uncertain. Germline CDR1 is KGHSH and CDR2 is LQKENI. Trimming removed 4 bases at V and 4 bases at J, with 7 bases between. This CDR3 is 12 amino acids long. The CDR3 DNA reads TGTGCCAGCTCACGGTATTCAGAGACCCAGTACTTC. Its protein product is CASSRYSETQYF.

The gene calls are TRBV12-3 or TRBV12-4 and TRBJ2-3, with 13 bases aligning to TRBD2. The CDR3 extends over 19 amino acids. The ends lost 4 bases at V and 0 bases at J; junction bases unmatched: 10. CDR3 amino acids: CASSSNTGTSGTSTDTQYF. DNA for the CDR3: TGTGCCAGCAGTTCTAATACCGGGACTAGCGGGACAAGCACAGATACGCAGTATTTT.

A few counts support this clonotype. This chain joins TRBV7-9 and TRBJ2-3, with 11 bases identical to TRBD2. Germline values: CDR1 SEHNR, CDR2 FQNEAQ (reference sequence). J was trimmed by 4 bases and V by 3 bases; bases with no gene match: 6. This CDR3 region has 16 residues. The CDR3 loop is CASSLLLAGGADTQYF. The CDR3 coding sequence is TGTGCCAGCAGCTTGCTGCTAGCGGGAGGCGCAGATACGCAGTATTTT.

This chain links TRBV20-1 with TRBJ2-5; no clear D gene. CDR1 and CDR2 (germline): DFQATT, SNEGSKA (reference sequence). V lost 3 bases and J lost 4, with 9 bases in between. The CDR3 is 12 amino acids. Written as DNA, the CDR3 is TGCAGTGCTAGGCTAGTATCAGAGACCCAGTACTTC. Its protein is CSARLVSETQYF.

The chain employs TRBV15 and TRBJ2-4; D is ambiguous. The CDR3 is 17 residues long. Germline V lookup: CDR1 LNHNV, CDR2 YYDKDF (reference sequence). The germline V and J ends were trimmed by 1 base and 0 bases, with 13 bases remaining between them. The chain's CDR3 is CATSRGGPELAKNIQYF. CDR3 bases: TGTGCCACCAGCAGAGGAGGTCCCGAACTAGCCAAAAACATTCAGTACTTC. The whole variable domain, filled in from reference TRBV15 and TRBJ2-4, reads DAMVIQNPRYQVTQFGKPVTLSCSQTLNHNVMYWYQQKSSQAPKLLFHYYDKDFNNEADTPDNFQSRRPNTSFCFLDIRSPGLGDTAMYLCATSRGGPELAKNIQYFGAGTRLSVL.

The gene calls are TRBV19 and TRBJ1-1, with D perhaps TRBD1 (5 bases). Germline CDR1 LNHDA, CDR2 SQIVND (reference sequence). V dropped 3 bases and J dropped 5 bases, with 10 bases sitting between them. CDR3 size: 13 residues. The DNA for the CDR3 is TGTGCCAGTAGTATCGGGGGGATGACTGAAGCTTTCTTT. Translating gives CASSIGGMTEAFF.

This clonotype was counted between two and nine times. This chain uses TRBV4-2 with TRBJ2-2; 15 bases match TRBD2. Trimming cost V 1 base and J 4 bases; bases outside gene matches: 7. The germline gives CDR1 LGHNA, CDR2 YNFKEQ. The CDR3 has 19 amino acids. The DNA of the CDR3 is TGTGCCAGCAGCCAAGCCGGACTAGCGGGAGGGCCGGTCACCGGGGAGCTGTTTTTT. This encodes CASSQAGLAGGPVTGELFF.

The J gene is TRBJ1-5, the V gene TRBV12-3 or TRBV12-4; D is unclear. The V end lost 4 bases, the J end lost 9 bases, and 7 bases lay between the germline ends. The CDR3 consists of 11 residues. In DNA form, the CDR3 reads TGTGCCAGCAGTTCGTCGTGGCCCCAGCATTTT. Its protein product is CASSSSWPQHF.

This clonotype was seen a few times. The CDR3 loop reads CASSWDGAYEQYF. In DNA form, the CDR3 reads TGTGCCAGCAGCTGGGACGGGGCCTACGAGCAGTACTTC. This chain links TRBV7-9 with TRBJ2-7, with D perhaps given as TRBD1 or TRBD2 (5 bases each). The V and J ends lost 4 bases and 2 bases respectively, with 9 bases between them. The CDR3 is made up of 13 amino acids. CDR1 SEHNR and CDR2 FQNEAQ come from the germline V gene (reference sequence). The entire variable domain, with the rest obtained from reference TRBV7-9 and TRBJ2-7, is as follows: DTGVSQNPRHKITKRGQNVTFRCDPISEHNRLYWYRQTLGQGPEFLTYFQNEAQLEKSRLLSDRFSAERPKGSFSTLEIQRTEQGDSAMYLCASSWDGAYEQYFGPGTRLTVT.

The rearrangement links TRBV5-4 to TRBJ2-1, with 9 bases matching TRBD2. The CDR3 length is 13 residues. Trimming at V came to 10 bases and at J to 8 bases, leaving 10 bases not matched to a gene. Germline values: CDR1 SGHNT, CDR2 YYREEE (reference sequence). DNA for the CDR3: TGTGCCGCCCGTGGGCTAGCGGGACATGAGCAGTTCTTC. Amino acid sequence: CAARGLAGHEQFF.

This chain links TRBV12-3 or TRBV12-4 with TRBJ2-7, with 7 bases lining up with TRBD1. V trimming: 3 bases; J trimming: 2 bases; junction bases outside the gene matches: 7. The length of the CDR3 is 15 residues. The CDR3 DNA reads TGTGCCAGCAGTTTTGGCGACAGGGTTACCTACGAGCAGTACTTC. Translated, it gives CASSFGDRVTYEQYF.

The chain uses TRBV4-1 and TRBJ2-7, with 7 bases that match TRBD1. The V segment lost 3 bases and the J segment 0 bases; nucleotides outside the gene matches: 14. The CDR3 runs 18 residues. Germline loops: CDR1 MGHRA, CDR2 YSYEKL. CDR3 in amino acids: CASSQVRGSGTVSYEQYF. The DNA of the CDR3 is TGCGCCAGCAGCCAGGTCCGGGGTTCCGGGACAGTCTCCTACGAGCAGTACTTC.

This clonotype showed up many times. The CDR3 DNA follows: TGCGCCAGCAGTGAAGGGGGCTACGAGCAGTACTTC. Amino acid sequence: CASSEGGYEQYF. V and J are TRBV10-2 and TRBJ2-7; perhaps TRBD1 as D (6 bases). Trimming shortened V by 3 bases and J by 3 bases, and 6 bases separated the two germline ends. Germline CDR1 is WSHSY and CDR2 is SAAADI. This CDR3 spans 12 amino acids.

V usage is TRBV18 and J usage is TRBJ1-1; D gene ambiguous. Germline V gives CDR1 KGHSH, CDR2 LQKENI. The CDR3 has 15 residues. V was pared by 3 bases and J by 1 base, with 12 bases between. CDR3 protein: CASSPNSIRNTEAFF. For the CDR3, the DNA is TGTGCCAGCTCACCGAACAGTATAAGGAACACTGAAGCTTTCTTT. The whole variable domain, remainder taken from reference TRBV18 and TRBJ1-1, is NAGVMQNPRHLVRRRGQEARLRCSPMKGHSHVYWYRQLPEEGLKFMVYLQKENIIDESGMPKERFSAEFPKEGPSILRIQQVVRGDSAAYFCASSPNSIRNTEAFFGQGTRLTVV.

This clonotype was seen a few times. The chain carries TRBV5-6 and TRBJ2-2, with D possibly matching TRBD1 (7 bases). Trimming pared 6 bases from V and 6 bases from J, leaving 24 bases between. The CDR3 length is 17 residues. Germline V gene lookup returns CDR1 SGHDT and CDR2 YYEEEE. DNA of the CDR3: TGTGCCAGCAAAAGGACAGGTGGAGGGGAGAGGTCCGGGGAGCTGTTTTTT. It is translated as CASKRTGGGERSGELFF.

In DNA form, the CDR3 reads TGTGCCAGCAGCGCCAGTGGTCCGGGCGAAGCTTTCTTT. Protein: CASSASGPGEAFF. V and J are TRBV7-9 and TRBJ1-1; no definite D call. V shed 5 bases and J shed 8 bases, with 15 bases lying between them. The CDR3 is made up of 13 amino acids. CDR1 is SEHNR and CDR2 is FQNEAQ in the germline V gene (reference sequence).

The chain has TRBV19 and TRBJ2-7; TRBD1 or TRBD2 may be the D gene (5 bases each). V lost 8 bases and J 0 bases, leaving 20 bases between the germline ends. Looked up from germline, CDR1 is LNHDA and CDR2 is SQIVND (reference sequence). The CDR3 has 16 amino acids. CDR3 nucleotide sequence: TGTGCCAGTCGAACAACTGGGACGGGTGGCTCCTACGAGCAGTACTTC. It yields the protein CASRTTGTGGSYEQYF.

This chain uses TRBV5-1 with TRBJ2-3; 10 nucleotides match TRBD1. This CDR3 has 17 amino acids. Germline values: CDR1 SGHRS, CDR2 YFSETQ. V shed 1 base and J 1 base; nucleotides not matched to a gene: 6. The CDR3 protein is CASSLPLGTGGTDTQYF. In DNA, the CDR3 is TGCGCCAGCAGCTTGCCCCTCGGGACAGGGGGCACAGATACGCAGTATTTT.

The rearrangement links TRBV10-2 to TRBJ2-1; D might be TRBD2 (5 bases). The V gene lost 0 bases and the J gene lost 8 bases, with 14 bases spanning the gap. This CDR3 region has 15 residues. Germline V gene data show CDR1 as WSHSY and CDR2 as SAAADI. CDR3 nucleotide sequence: TGCGCCAGCAGTGAGTCGTCGGAGGCGTTCTATGAGCAGTTCTTC. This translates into CASSESSEAFYEQFF.

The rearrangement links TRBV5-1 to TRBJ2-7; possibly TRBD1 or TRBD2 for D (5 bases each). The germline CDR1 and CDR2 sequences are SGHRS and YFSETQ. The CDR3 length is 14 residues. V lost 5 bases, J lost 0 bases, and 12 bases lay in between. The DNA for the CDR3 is TGCGCCAGCAGTCAGGGACGGCACTCCTACGAGCAGTACTTC. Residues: CASSQGRHSYEQYF.

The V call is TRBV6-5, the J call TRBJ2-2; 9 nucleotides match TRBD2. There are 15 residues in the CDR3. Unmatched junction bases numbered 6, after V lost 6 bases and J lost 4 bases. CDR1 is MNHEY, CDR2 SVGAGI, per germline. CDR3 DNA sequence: TGTGCCAGCAGAAGGACTAGCGACAGCACCGGGGAGCTGTTTTTT. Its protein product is CASRRTSDSTGELFF.

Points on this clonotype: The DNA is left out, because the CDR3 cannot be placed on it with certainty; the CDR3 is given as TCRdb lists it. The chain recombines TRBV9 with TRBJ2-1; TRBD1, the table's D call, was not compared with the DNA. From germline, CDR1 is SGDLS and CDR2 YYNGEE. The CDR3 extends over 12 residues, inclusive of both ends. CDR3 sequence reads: CASSVGTGSLFF.

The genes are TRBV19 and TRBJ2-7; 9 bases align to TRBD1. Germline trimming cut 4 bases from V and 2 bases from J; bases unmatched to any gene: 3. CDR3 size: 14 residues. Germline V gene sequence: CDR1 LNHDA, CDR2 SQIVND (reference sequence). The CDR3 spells CASSTRQGAYEQYF. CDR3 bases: TGTGCCAGTAGTACGAGACAGGGGGCCTACGAGCAGTACTTC. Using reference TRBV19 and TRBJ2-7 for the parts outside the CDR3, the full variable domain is DGGITQSPKYLFRKEGQNVTLSCEQNLNHDAMYWYRQDPGQGLRLIYYSQIVNDFQKGDIAEGYSVSREKKESFPLTVTSAQKNPTAFYLCASSTRQGAYEQYFGPGTRLTVT.

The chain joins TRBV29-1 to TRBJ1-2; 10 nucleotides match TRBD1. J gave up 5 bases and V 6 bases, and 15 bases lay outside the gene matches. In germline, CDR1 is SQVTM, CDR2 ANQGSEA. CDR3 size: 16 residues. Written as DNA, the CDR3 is TGCAGCGTGAGCGGGGGCCGGGACAGGGGTTTGTATGGCTACACCTTC. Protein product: CSVSGGRDRGLYGYTF.

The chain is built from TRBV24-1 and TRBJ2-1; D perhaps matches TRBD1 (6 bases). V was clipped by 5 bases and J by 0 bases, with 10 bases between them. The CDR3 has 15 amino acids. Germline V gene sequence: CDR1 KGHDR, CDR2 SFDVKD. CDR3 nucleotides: TGTGCCACCAGTGGAAGGGGGAGCTCCTACAATGAGCAGTTCTTC. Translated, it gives CATSGRGSSYNEQFF.

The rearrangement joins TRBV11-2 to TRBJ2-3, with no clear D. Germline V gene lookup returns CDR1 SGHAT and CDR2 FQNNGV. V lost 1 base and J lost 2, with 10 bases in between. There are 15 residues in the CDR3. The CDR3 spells CASSLGISPTDTQYF. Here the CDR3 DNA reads TGTGCCAGCAGCTTAGGGATTTCGCCCACAGATACGCAGTATTTT.